This T cell receptor beta chain comes out of a study of T cells after yellow fever vaccination. Study-wide points: Contamination of FACS-sorted repertoires by abundant clonotypes from the bulk population could occur. The secondary response showed a weaker magnitude and a faster peak, day 5 versus 15.

Concerning this clonotype: Its antigen is unidentified.

Germline trimming cut 0 bases from V and 2 bases from J; bases unmatched to any gene: 2. The CDR3 runs 15 residues. Germline CDR1 is MNHEY and CDR2 is SVGAGI. MiXCR was run by TCRdb on the 5' RACE reads, yielding one entry per CDR3 protein. Here the sample spans approximately 580,000 distinct CDR3 sequences, less than 20% being singletons. This chain links TRBV6-5 with TRBJ2-7; 9 bases fit TRBD1. The receptor comes from a man younger than 35 who received the YFV17D yellow fever vaccine. The sample was PBMCs, taken 5 days after the first yellow fever vaccination. The chain's CDR3 is CASSYSRQGAYEQYF. In DNA form, the CDR3 reads TGTGCCAGCAGTTACTCGAGACAGGGGGCCTACGAGCAGTACTTC.